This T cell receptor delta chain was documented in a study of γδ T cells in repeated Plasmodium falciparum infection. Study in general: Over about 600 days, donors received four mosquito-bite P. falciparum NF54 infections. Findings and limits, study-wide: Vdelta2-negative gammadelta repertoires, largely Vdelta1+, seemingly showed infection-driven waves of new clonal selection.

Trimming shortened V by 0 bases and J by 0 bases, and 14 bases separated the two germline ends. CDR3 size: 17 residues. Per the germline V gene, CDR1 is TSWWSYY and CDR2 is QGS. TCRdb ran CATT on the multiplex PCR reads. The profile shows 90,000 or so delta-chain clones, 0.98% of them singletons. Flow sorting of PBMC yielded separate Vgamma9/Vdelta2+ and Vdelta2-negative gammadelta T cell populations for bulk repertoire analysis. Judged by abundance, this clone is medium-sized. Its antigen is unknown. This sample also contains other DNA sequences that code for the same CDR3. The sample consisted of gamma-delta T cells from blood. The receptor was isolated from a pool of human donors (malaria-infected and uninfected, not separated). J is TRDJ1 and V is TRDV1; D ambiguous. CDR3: CALGELRTGLYTDKLIF. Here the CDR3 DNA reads TGTGCTCTTGGGGAACTTCGGACCGGACTGTACACCGATAAACTCATCTTT.